Following are 10 T cell receptor beta chains from one sample sequenced in a study of a mutant IDH1 vaccine in newly diagnosed glioma. Antigens for these TCRs are unknown. Time point denoted: week 5, during vaccination. With topical imiquimod, each dose of the vaccine consisted of 300 ug of mutant IDH1 20-mer peptide. Libraries were prepared by immunoSEQ multiplex PCR; TCRdb keeps only in-frame clonotypes and omits some of them. The top ten hold over 3% of the sample, which has tens of thousands of clones, approximately 86% seen once. The sequencing used PBMCs, collected from a glioma patient whose treatment included an IDH1 peptide vaccine. These TCRs come from a young woman with glioma. Some clones in this sample may be carry-over from other donors' samples.

This clone was counted a single time. J is TRBJ2-7 and V is TRBV11-2; D not certain. Trimming removed 4 bases from V and 7 bases from J, with 8 bases in between. This CDR3 is built from 11 residues. Germline lookup yields CDR1 SGHAT and CDR2 FQNNGV. CDR3 residues: CASSSIGEQYF. The CDR3 DNA sequence: TGTGCCAGCAGCTCCATTGGGGAGCAGTACTTC.

The J gene is TRBJ2-7, the V gene TRBV29-1, with 8 bases that match TRBD1. The CDR3 length is 14 residues. J was trimmed by 2 bases and V by 5 bases; bases with no gene match: 8. Germline CDR1 SQVTM, CDR2 ANQGSEA. CDR3 sequence: CSVILGTGAYEQYF. The CDR3, as DNA: TGCAGCGTTATCCTCGGGACAGGCGCCTACGAGCAGTACTTC.

V and J are TRBV7-8 and TRBJ2-6; 7 bases are shared with TRBD1. This CDR3 comprises 17 residues. V lost 2 bases and J lost 2; bases outside the gene matches: 6. Germline loops: CDR1 SGHVS, CDR2 FQNEAQ. Here the CDR3 reads CASSLNRGGAGANVLTF. Written as DNA, the CDR3 is TGTGCCAGCAGCTTAAATAGAGGGGGCGCTGGGGCCAACGTCCTGACTTTC.

The chain recombines TRBV9 with TRBJ2-6; D is unclear. CDR3 size: 16 residues. CDR1 SGDLS and CDR2 YYNGEE come from the germline V gene. V gave up 3 bases and J gave up 0 bases, with 10 bases separating them. CDR3 sequence: CASSGRLLSGANVLTF. The CDR3 nucleotides are TGTGCCAGCAGCGGAAGACTCCTCTCTGGGGCCAACGTCCTGACTTTC.

The chain carries TRBV11-3 and TRBJ1-1; 9 positions agree with TRBD1. J was trimmed by 5 bases and V by 10 bases; bases with no gene match: 8. Germline V gene data show CDR1 as SGHNT and CDR2 as YENEEA. The CDR3 covers 13 residues. The CDR3 DNA sequence: TGTGCCACTACGGACAGGGGAGATACTGAAGCTTTCTTT. This translates into CATTDRGDTEAFF. Combining the CDR3 with reference TRBV11-3 and TRBJ1-1 gives the whole variable domain EAGVVQSPRYKIIEKKQPVAFWCNPISGHNTLYWYLQNLGQGPELLIRYENEEAVDDSQLPKDRFSAERLKGVDSTLKIQPAELGDSAVYLCATTDRGDTEAFFGQGTRLTVV.

In DNA, the CDR3 is TGTGCCAGCAGCCCGATGTTTGGGCTGACGAACACCGGGGAGCTGTTTTTT. It specifies CASSPMFGLTNTGELFF. V usage is TRBV5-4 and J usage is TRBJ2-2; D is unclear. CDR3 length: 17 amino acids. Germline V gene data show CDR1 as SGHNT and CDR2 as YYREEE (reference sequence). V was cut by 4 bases and J by 0 bases, with 16 bases left in between.

CDR3 amino acids: CASSPGQTDTDTQYF. The CDR3 DNA follows: TGTGCCAGCAGCCCTGGACAGACTGACACAGATACGCAGTATTTT. The chain carries TRBV6-4 and TRBJ2-3; tentatively, D is TRBD1 (6 bases). The CDR3 has 15 amino acids. Germline lookup yields CDR1 MRHNA and CDR2 SNTAGT. Between the trimmed V and J ends, which lost 6 bases and 2 bases, there was a span of 15 bases.

This chain uses TRBV2 with TRBJ1-1; 8 bases fit TRBD1. V shed 6 bases and J 11 bases; nucleotides not matched to a gene: 14. The CDR3 loop spans 14 amino acids. Per germline, CDR1 SNHLY and CDR2 FYNNEI. CDR3 region: CASRRTGILGEAFF. The DNA of the CDR3 is TGTGCCAGCAGAAGGACAGGGATTTTAGGAGAGGCTTTCTTT.

This chain connects TRBV19 to TRBJ2-3, with D tentatively TRBD1 or TRBD2 (5 bases each). The CDR3 consists of 14 residues. CDR1 is LNHDA, CDR2 SQIVND, per germline (reference sequence). Trimming left V 4 bases short and J 1 base short, with 9 bases between. CDR3 DNA sequence: TGTGCCAGTAGTACCGGGGACGGCACAGATACGCAGTATTTT. Its protein product is CASSTGDGTDTQYF.

The chain employs TRBV9 and TRBJ2-7, with D perhaps matching TRBD1 (5 bases). Trimming stripped 9 bases from V and 3 bases from J, with 13 bases between. The CDR3 runs to 12 residues. The germline V gene has CDR1 SGDLS and CDR2 YYNGEE. CDR3 bases: TGTGCCACCTTCAAGACAGTCTACGAGCAGTACTTC. The encoded protein is CATFKTVYEQYF.